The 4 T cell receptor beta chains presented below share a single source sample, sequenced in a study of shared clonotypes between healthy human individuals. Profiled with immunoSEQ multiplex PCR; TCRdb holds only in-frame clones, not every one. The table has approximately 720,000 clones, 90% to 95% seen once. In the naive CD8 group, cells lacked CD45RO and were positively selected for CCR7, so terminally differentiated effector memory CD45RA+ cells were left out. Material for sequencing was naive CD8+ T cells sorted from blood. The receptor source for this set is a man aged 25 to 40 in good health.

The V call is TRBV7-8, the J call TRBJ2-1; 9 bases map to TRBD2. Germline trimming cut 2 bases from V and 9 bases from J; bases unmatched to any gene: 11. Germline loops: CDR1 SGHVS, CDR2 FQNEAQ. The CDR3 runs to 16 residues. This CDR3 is CASSLTWGSGSGEQFF. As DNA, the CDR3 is TGTGCCAGCAGCTTAACGTGGGGTAGCGGGAGTGGTGAGCAGTTCTTC.

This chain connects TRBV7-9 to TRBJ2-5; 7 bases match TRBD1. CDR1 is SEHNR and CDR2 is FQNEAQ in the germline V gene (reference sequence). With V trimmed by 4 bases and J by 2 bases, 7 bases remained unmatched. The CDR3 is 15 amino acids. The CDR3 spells CASSSRDSLQETQYF. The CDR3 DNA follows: TGTGCCAGCAGCTCCCGGGACAGTTTACAAGAGACCCAGTACTTC. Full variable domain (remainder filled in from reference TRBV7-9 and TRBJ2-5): DTGVSQNPRHKITKRGQNVTFRCDPISEHNRLYWYRQTLGQGPEFLTYFQNEAQLEKSRLLSDRFSAERPKGSFSTLEIQRTEQGDSAMYLCASSSRDSLQETQYFGPGTRLLVL.

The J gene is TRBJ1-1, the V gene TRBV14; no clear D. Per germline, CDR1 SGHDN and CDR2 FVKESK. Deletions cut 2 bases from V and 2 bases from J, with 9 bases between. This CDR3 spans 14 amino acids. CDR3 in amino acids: CASSQIPANTEAFF. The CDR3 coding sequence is TGTGCCAGCAGCCAAATTCCGGCAAACACTGAAGCTTTCTTT.

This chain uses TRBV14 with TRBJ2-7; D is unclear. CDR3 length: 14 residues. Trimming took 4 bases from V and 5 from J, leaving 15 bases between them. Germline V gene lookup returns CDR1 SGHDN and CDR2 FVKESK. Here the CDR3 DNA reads TGTGCCAGCAGCCTACCTGGGAATCTACACGAGCAGTACTTC. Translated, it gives CASSLPGNLHEQYF.